The 10 T cell receptor beta chains below were found in one sample sequenced in a study of Ad26.COV2.S vaccination and SARS-CoV-2 variants. The method was immunoSEQ multiplex PCR; TCRdb's version includes in-frame clones alone and lacks a portion of them. The data hold about 420,000 clones, with approximately 90% observed a single time. As to treatment: about 20 received Ad26.COV2.S at low or high dose, single or two shots; 5 received placebo; per-sample allocation not given. Specimen acquisition occurred on day 63 following the initial vaccine or placebo injection. The source was peripheral blood, collected in a trial of Ad26.COV2.S vaccine versus placebo. These TCRs come from a person between 18 and 65 years old who received the Ad26.COV2.S COVID-19 vaccine or a placebo.

The V gene is TRBV19, the J gene TRBJ2-5, with D possibly TRBD2 on 7 matching bases. The CDR3 spans 16 residues. Between the trimmed V and J ends, which lost 4 bases and 5 bases, there was a span of 20 bases. Germline V CDR1 and CDR2: LNHDA, SQIVND (reference sequence). Here the CDR3 reads CASSRAPPGGRETQYF. CDR3 DNA: TGTGCCAGTAGTAGGGCCCCCCCGGGGGGCCGGGAGACCCAGTACTTC.

As DNA, the CDR3 is TGTGCCAGCAGTTTAGGACCGTCCTTCCGTTCACCCCTCCACTTT. Protein product: CASSLGPSFRSPLHF. The genes are TRBV27 and TRBJ1-6; D is uncertain. V was shortened by 2 bases and J by 9 bases, with 14 bases between the two germline ends. Germline-derived CDR1 and CDR2 are MNHEY and SMNVEV (reference sequence). The CDR3 extends over 15 amino acids.

This sequence joins TRBV6-2 or TRBV6-3 and TRBJ1-2, with unresolved D. The V gene lost 5 bases and the J gene lost 8 bases, with 9 bases spanning the gap. The CDR3 runs 11 residues. CDR1 MNHEY and CDR2 SVGEGT come from the germline V gene. The CDR3 bases are TGTGCCAGCAGTGCCGGGTTAGGCTACACCTTC. This translates into CASSAGLGYTF.

A few counts support this clone. The V call is TRBV5-1, the J call TRBJ2-3, with D maybe TRBD1 (6 bases). Between the trimmed V and J ends, which lost 0 bases and 1 base, there was a span of 12 bases. Germline CDR1 and CDR2: SGHRS and YFSETQ. This CDR3 spans 16 amino acids. The CDR3 coding sequence is TGCGCCAGCAGCTTGGAAGGCAGGGGAGGCACAGATACGCAGTATTTT. Protein sequence: CASSLEGRGGTDTQYF.

In this sample, this clone turned up once. V usage is TRBV19 and J usage is TRBJ2-4; D is unclear. V gave up 0 bases and J gave up 1 base, with 13 bases separating them. Germline V CDR1 and CDR2: LNHDA, SQIVND (reference sequence). The CDR3 is made up of 17 amino acids. This CDR3 reads CASSIDSALHAKNIQYF. In DNA, the CDR3 is TGTGCCAGTAGTATAGATTCGGCCCTCCACGCCAAAAACATTCAGTACTTC.

This clone was observed a single time. The chain uses TRBV9 and TRBJ2-7; no reliable D call. This CDR3 is built from 14 residues. From germline, CDR1 is SGDLS and CDR2 YYNGEE. Trimming removed 3 bases at V and 6 bases at J, with 16 bases between. DNA for the CDR3: TGTGCCAGCAGCGGAGAGGTCAGGCTCGGCGAGCAGTACTTC. Translating it yields CASSGEVRLGEQYF.

The chain couples TRBV12-3 or TRBV12-4 to TRBJ2-3, with D tentatively TRBD1 (6 bases). The CDR3 runs to 12 residues. The V and J ends lost 0 bases and 14 bases respectively, with 12 bases between them. CDR3 loop: CASSLAVTGSYF. Written as DNA, the CDR3 is TGTGCCAGCAGTTTAGCGGTAACAGGGTCGTATTTT.

This chain connects TRBV12-3 or TRBV12-4 to TRBJ2-7; tentatively, D is TRBD1 (5 bases). The CDR3 has 13 residues. V lost 6 bases and J lost 0, with 9 bases in between. CDR3 protein: CASRPTGSYEQYF. In DNA, the CDR3 is TGTGCCAGCAGGCCAACAGGCTCCTACGAGCAGTACTTC.

The J gene is TRBJ2-7, the V gene TRBV6-5; TRBD1 matches at 9 bases. Unmatched junction bases numbered 12, after V lost 5 bases and J lost 7 bases. This CDR3 is 15 amino acids long. The V gene's germline CDR1 is MNHEY and CDR2 SVGAGI. The CDR3 sequence is CASSPIWDRVGEQYF. The CDR3 DNA follows: TGTGCCAGCAGTCCCATCTGGGACAGGGTAGGTGAGCAGTACTTC.

This clone was seen only once. J is TRBJ2-7 and V is TRBV6-2 or TRBV6-3, with D perhaps TRBD1 or TRBD2 (6 bases each). The CDR3 sequence is 14 residues long. Germline CDR1 is MNHEY and CDR2 is SVGEGT. Trimming pared 5 bases from V and 0 bases from J, leaving 11 bases between. The CDR3 spells CASSQQGGSYEQYF. DNA for the CDR3: TGTGCCAGCAGTCAACAGGGAGGCTCCTACGAGCAGTACTTC.